This T cell receptor (beta chain) is from a study of blood T cell repertoires in COVID-19. Measured with immunoSEQ multiplex PCR; TCRdb has only the in-frame clones, and not every one. The table has under 150,000 clones, under 80% seen once; the top ten hold roughly 4.2%. V gave up 6 bases and J gave up 7 bases; unmatched junction bases: 8. There are 13 residues in the CDR3. Germline V gives CDR1 MDHEN, CDR2 SYDVKM. The sequencing input was peripheral blood. The genes are TRBV28 and TRBJ2-5; 7 nucleotides match TRBD1. The receptor was isolated from a man in his fifties or sixties with acute or convalescent COVID-19. The CDR3 protein is CASRGDRVGTQYF. The CDR3 DNA sequence: TGTGCCAGCAGGGGAGACAGGGTGGGGACCCAGTACTTC.